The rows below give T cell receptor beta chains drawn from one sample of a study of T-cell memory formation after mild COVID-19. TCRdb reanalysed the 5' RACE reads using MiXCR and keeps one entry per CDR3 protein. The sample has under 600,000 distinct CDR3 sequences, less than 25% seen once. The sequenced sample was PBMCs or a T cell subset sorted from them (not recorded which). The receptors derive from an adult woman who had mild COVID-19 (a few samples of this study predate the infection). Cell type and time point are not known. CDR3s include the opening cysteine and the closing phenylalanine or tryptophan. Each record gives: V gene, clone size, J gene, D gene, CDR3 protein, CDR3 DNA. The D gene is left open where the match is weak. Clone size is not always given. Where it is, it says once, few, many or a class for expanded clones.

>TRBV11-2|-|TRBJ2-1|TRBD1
CASSPPGTAFYNEQFF
TGTGCCAGCAGCCCACCCGGGACAGCTTTTTACAATGAGCAGTTCTTC
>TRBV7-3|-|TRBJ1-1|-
CASSETMNTEAFF
TGTGCCAGCAGTGAGACTATGAACACTGAAGCTTTCTTT
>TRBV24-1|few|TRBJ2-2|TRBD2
CATSDFSGRPGELFF
TGTGCCACCAGTGATTTTAGCGGGAGGCCCGGGGAGCTGTTTTTT
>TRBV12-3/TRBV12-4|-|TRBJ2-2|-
CASSGDSHTGELFF
TGTGCCAGCAGCGGGGACTCCCACACCGGGGAGCTGTTTTTT
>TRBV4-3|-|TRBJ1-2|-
CASSYALVRGYTF
TGCGCCAGCAGTTACGCCCTGGTTCGTGGCTACACCTTC
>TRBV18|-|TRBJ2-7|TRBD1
CASSFSGTARSYEQYF
TGTGCCAGCTCATTCTCCGGGACAGCACGTTCCTACGAGCAGTACTTC
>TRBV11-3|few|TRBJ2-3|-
CASSLRGVSTDTQYF
TGTGCCAGCAGCTTACGAGGGGTCAGTACAGATACGCAGTATTTT
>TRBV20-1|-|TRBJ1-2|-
CSAVHPNYGYTF
TGCAGTGCTGTTCATCCTAACTATGGCTACACCTTC
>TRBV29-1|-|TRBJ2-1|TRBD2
CSVERRAGDYNEQFF
TGCAGCGTTGAGAGGCGGGCGGGAGACTACAATGAGCAGTTCTTC
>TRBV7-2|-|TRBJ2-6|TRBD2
CASSLQAGVHSGANVLTF
TGTGCCAGCAGCTTACAAGCGGGAGTACACTCTGGGGCCAACGTCCTGACTTTC
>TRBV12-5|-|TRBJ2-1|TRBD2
CASGFPSGSLDEQFF
TGTGCTAGTGGGTTCCCTAGCGGGAGTCTGGATGAGCAGTTCTTC
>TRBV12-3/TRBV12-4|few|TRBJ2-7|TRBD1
CASSAGQGNEQYF
TGTGCCAGCAGTGCAGGACAGGGGAACGAGCAGTACTTC
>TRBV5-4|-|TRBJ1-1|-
CASSIEGYTEAFF
TGTGCCAGCAGCATCGAAGGGTACACTGAAGCTTTCTTT
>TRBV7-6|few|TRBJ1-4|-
CASGGGLKLFF
TGTGCCAGCGGGGGTGGGTTAAAACTGTTTTTT
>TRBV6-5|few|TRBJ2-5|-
CASSYYRASGGVRETQYF
TGTGCCAGCAGTTACTACCGGGCCTCAGGAGGAGTGCGGGAGACCCAGTACTTC
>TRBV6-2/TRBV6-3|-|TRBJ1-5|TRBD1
CASSHRTGQSNQPQHF
TGTGCCAGCAGTCACCGGACAGGGCAGAGCAATCAGCCCCAGCATTTT
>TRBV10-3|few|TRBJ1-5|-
CATSAGTGNQPQHF
TGTGCCACCAGTGCGGGCACTGGCAATCAGCCCCAGCATTTT
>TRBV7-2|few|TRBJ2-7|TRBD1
CASSQPGQDYEQYF
TGTGCCAGCAGCCAACCGGGACAGGACTACGAGCAGTACTTC
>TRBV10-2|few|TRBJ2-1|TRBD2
CASRGLAGVQDEQFF
TGCGCCAGCCGAGGACTAGCGGGAGTGCAGGATGAGCAGTTCTTC
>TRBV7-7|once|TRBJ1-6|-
CASSLDGGTPLHF
TGTGCTAGCAGCTTAGACGGTGGTACGCCCCTCCACTTT
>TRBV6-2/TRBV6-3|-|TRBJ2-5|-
CASSYPQEGPETQYF
TGTGCCAGCAGTTATCCTCAGGAGGGCCCAGAGACCCAGTACTTC
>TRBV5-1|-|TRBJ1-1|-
CASSLGPFEGAFF
TGCGCCAGCAGCTTAGGACCCTTTGAGGGAGCTTTCTTT
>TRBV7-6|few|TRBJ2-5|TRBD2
CASSLRLAGSREAQYF
TGTGCCAGCAGCCTAAGACTAGCGGGATCAAGAGAGGCCCAGTACTTC
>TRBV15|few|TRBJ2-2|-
CATSRGGRGNTGELFF
TGTGCCACCAGCAGAGGAGGACGGGGTAACACCGGGGAGCTGTTTTTT
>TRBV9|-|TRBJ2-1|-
CASSVGPWPRANEQFF
TGTGCCAGCAGCGTAGGTCCATGGCCGCGCGCCAATGAGCAGTTCTTC
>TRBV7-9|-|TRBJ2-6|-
CASSAVGGTAGANVLTF
TGTGCCAGCAGCGCTGTCGGAGGGACCGCTGGGGCCAACGTCCTGACTTTC
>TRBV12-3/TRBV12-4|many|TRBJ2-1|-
CASSLGPSNEQFF
TGTGCCAGCAGTTTAGGGCCTTCCAATGAGCAGTTCTTC
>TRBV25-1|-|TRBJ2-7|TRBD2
CASSTLAEQQYF
TGTGCCAGCAGTACCCTAGCGGAGCAGCAGTACTTC
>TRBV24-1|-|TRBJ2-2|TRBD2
CATSDRSPYSGDPTGELFF
TGTGCCACCAGTGATCGGAGCCCCTACAGCGGGGACCCCACCGGGGAGCTGTTTTTT
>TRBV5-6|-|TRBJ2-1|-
CASTLRGIDGNNEQFF
TGTGCCAGCACCTTACGGGGGATTGACGGAAACAATGAGCAGTTCTTC
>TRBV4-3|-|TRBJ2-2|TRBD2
CASSQGLTSGSFDTGELFF
TGCGCCAGCAGCCAAGGGTTGACTAGCGGGAGTTTCGACACCGGGGAGCTGTTTTTT
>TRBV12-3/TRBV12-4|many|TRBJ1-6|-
CASSYRDRYNSPLHF
TGTGCCAGCAGCTACCGGGACCGGTATAATTCACCCCTCCACTTT
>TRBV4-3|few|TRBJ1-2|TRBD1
CASSQYRGPNYGYTF
TGCGCCAGCAGCCAGTACAGGGGGCCTAACTATGGCTACACCTTC
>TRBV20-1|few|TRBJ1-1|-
CSAGGTFF
TGCAGCGCGGGAGGTACTTTCTTT
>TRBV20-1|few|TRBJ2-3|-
CSAVPIADTQYF
TGCAGTGCTGTCCCTATAGCGGATACGCAGTATTTT
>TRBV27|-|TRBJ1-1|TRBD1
CASTQTVVGQGKVQAFF
TGTGCCAGCACCCAGACTGTCGTGGGACAGGGAAAGGTTCAGGCTTTCTTT
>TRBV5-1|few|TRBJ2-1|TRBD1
CASSPGDRDNEQFF
TGCGCCAGCAGCCCCGGGGACAGAGACAATGAGCAGTTCTTC